The source of this T cell receptor beta chain is a study of cytomegalovirus exposure and HLA in healthy donors. The PCR contained 60 Vbeta and 13 Jbeta primers. This table comes from immunoSEQ multiplex PCR, and its TCRdb copy is limited to in-frame clones, with some not included. The sample's table shows under 200,000 clones. Study-wide findings and caveats: There were reportedly fewer N-insertions in an Asian-associated ancestry cluster than the roughly 610-donor mean, in a later analysis.

Of note for this clone: The antigen remains undetermined.

The CDR3 is made up of 13 amino acids. Trimming removed 7 bases at V and 0 bases at J, with 8 bases between. CDR1 and CDR2 (germline): SGHRS, YFSETQ. Material: PBMCs. The V call is TRBV5-1, the J call TRBJ2-1, with D maybe TRBD2 (5 bases). The receptor's source is a woman aged 18-29 years in good health and CMV-seropositive. The CDR3 loop reads CASRRSSYNEQFF. The CDR3, as DNA: TGCGCCAGCCGGAGGTCCTCCTACAATGAGCAGTTCTTC.